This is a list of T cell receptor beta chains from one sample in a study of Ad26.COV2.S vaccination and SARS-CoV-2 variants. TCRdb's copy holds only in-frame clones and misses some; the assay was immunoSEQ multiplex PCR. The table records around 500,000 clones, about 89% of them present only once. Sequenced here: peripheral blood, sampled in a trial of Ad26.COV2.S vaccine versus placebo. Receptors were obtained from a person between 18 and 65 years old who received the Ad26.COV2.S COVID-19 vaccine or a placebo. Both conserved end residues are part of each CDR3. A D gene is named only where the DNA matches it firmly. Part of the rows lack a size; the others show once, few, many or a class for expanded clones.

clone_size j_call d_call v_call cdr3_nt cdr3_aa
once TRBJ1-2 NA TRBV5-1 TGCGCCAGCAGCTTGGCGGGCCCAGGGTCACTCCTAGGGTATGGCTACACCTTC CASSLAGPGSLLGYGYTF
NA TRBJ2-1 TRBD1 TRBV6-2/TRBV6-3 TGTGCCAGCAGTTACACAGGGGGCTCGGATGAGCAGTTCTTC CASSYTGGSDEQFF
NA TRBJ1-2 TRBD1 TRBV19 TGTGCCAGTAGTATGACAGGGAACTCCTATGGCTACACCTTC CASSMTGNSYGYTF
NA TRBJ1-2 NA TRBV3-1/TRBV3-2 TGTGCCAGCAGCCTAAACGAGGATAACTATGGCTACACCTTC CASSLNEDNYGYTF
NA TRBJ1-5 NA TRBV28 TGTGCCAGCAGTTTAGGGCACGGTCCAAGCAATCAGCCCCAGCATTTT CASSLGHGPSNQPQHF
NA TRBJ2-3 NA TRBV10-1 TGCGCCAGCTCCCCGGGTCGTGATACGCAGTATTTT CASSPGRDTQYF
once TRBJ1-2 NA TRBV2 TGTGCCAGCAGTGAGGAGGGGAGCTATGGCTACACCTTC CASSEEGSYGYTF
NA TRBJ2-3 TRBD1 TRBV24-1 TGTGCCACCAGTGACACGGACAGGGGATCCTTAAGGAGCACAGATACGCAGTATTTT CATSDTDRGSLRSTDTQYF
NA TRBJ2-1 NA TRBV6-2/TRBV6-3 TGTGCCAGCAGTTACCGGGATCTCGTGGGGGGACGCTACAATGAGCAGTTCTTC CASSYRDLVGGRYNEQFF
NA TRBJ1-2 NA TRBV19 TGTGCCAGTAGTTACCAGAGCTACTATGGCTACACCTTC CASSYQSYYGYTF
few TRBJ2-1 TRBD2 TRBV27 TGTGCCAGCAGTTCAGGGCTAGCGGGAGGGAAAACCTACAATGAGCAGTTCTTC CASSSGLAGGKTYNEQFF
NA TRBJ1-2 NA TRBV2 TGTGCCAGCCCCGACAGGAACTATGGCTACACCTTC CASPDRNYGYTF
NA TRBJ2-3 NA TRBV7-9 TGTGCCAGCAGCTTACTTAAGGATACGCAGTATTTT CASSLLKDTQYF
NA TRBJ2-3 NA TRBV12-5 TGTGCTTCCTCAGAGGGACAACCCACAGATACGCAGTATTTT CASSEGQPTDTQYF
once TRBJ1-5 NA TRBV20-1 TGCAGTGTACAGGGCGATCAGCCCCAGCATTTT CSVQGDQPQHF
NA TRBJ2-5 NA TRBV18 TGTGCCAGCTCACCGTCTGGCGAGGAGACCCAGTACTTC CASSPSGEETQYF
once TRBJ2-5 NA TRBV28 TGTGCCAGCAGTTCCCCGGATCGCCAAGAGACCCAGTACTTC CASSSPDRQETQYF
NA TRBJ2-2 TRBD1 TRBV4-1 TGCGCCAGCAGCCAAAACAGGGGAACCGGGGAGCTGTTTTTT CASSQNRGTGELFF
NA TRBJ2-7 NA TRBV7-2 TGTGCCAGCACCTATCAGGACCGCAGCACCTACGAGCAGTACTTC CASTYQDRSTYEQYF
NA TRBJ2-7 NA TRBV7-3 TGTGCCAGCAGCTTAACCCCCTCCTCTTACGAGCAGTACTTC CASSLTPSSYEQYF
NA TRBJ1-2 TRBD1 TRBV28 TGTGCCAGCAGTGACGGACAGGGTCTTGGCTACACCTTC CASSDGQGLGYTF
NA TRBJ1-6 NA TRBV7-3 TGTGCCAGCAGCTTAAGGCCGACGGATTCACCCCTCCACTTT CASSLRPTDSPLHF
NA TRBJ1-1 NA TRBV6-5 TGTGCCAGCAGTTTCACAGGGATAGGGAGCACTGAAGCTTTCTTT CASSFTGIGSTEAFF
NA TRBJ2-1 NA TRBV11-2 TGTGCCAGCAGCTTATGGCGGGCTTCCTACAATGAGCAGTTCTTC CASSLWRASYNEQFF
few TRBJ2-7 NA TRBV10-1 TGCGCCAGCGAGAGGGAGAGCTCCTACGAGCAGTACTTC CASERESSYEQYF
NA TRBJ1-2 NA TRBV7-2 TGTGCCAGCAGCGCTTACTTGGGCTACACCTTC CASSAYLGYTF
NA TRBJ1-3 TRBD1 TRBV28 TGTGCCAGCAGCTCTCAGGGGGTGGCTGGAAACACCATATATTTT CASSSQGVAGNTIYF
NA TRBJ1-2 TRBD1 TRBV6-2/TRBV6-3 TGTGCCAGCAGTTCCGGGACAGGGGATTCTCGGTATGGCTACACCTTC CASSSGTGDSRYGYTF
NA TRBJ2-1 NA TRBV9 TGTGCCAGCAGCGTAGTGTTGTACGGCAATGAGCAGTTCTTC CASSVVLYGNEQFF
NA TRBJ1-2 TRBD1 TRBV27 TGTGCCAGCAGTCATAGGGGACAGGGGGCTTTTGGCTATGGCTACACCTTC CASSHRGQGAFGYGYTF
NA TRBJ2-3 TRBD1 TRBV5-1 TGCGCCAGCAGCCTTGGGACAGTCACAGATACGCAGTATTTT CASSLGTVTDTQYF
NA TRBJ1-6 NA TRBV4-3 TGCGCCAGCAGCCAAGAGGCGGGGGTTAATTCACCCCTCCACTTT CASSQEAGVNSPLHF
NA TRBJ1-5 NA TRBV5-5 TGTGCCAGCAGCTTGGGGACTGTTAATAGAGGGCCCCAGCATTTT CASSLGTVNRGPQHF
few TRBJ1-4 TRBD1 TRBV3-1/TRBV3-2 TGTGCCAGCAGCCAAATCGGCGGGACAGGGATTGAAAAACTGTTTTTT CASSQIGGTGIEKLFF
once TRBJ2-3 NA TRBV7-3 TGTGCCAGCAGCCCACCAAACGCAGATACGCAGTATTTT CASSPPNADTQYF
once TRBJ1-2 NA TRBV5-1 TGCGCCAGCAGCTCGGCGACAGTGGATGGCTACACCTTC CASSSATVDGYTF
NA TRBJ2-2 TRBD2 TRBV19 TGTGCCAGTAGTATTCTAACTAGCGGGTGGAGAAACGGGGAGCTGTTTTTT CASSILTSGWRNGELFF
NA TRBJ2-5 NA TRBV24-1 TGTGCCACCAGTGTCGGGTACCAAGAGACCCAGTACTTC CATSVGYQETQYF
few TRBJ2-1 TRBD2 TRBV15 TGTGCCACCAGCAGGCGTGCGGGAGGGAACTACAATGAGCAGTTCTTC CATSRRAGGNYNEQFF